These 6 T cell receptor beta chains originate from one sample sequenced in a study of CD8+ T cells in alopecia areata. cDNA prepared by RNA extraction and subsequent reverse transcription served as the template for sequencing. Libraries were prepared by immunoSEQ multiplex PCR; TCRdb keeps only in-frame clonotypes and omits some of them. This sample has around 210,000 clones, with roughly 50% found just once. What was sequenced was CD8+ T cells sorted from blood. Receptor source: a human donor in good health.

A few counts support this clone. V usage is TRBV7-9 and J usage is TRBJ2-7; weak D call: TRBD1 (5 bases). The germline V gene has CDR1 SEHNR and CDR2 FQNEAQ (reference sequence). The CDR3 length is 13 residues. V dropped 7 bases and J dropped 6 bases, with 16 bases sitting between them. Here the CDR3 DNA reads TGTGCCAGCACCGGATGGGTCCAGGGCGAGCAGTACTTC. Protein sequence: CASTGWVQGEQYF.

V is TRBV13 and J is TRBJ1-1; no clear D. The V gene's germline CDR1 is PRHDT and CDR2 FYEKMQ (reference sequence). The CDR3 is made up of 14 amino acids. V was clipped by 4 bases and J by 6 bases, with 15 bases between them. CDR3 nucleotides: TGTGCCAGCAGCTCTGGGGTTAGGAGGTCTGAAGCTTTCTTT. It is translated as CASSSGVRRSEAFF.

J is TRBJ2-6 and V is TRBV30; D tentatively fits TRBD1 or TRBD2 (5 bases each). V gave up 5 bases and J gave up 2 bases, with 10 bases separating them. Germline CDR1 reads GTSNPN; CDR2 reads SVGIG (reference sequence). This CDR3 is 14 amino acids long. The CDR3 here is CAWGRGAGANVLTF. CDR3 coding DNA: TGTGCCTGGGGTAGAGGGGCTGGGGCCAACGTCCTGACTTTC.

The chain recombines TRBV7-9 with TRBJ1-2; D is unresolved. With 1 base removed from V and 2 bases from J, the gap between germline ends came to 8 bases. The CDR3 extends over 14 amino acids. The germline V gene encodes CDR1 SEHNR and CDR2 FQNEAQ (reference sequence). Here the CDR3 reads CASSLDPRNYGYTF. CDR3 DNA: TGTGCCAGCAGCTTAGATCCCAGAAACTATGGCTACACCTTC.

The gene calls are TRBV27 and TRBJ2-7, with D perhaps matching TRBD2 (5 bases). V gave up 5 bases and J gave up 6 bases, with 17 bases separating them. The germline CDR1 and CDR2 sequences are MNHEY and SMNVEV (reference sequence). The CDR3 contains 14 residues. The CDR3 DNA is TGTGCCAGCAGTAGTGTCGCCTCAGGACTCGAGCAGTACTTC. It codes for CASSSVASGLEQYF.

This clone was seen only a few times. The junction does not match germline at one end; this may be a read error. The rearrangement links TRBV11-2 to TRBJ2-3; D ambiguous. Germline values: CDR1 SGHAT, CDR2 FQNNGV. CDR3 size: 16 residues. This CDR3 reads CASSLEPGFNTDTQYF. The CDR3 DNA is TGTGCCAGCAGCCTAGAACCGGGCTTTAACACAGATACGCAGTATTTT.